This note documents a single T cell receptor beta chain sequence. Its antigen is unidentified. The treatment is: approximately nine-day PBMC culture with coronavirus spike peptide pools or control peptides (ViraFEST assay). The sample belongs to a study of vaccination and CD4 T cells after COVID-19. The overall study: Cellular stimulation was performed using overlapping spike peptides derived from SARS-CoV-2, HCoV-NL63, HCoV-OC43 and HCoV-229E.

The CDR3 consists of 15 residues. Trimming removed 4 bases at V and 2 bases at J, with 12 bases between. In germline, CDR1 is SEHNR, CDR2 FQNEAQ (reference sequence). At the Johns Hopkins FTIC core, DNA taken from cultured CD4+ T cells was sequenced by way of the Oncomine TCR Beta short-read assay. The genomic DNA was obtained from cultured CD4+ T cells by extraction with the QIAamp micro DNA kit. A single record per CDR3 protein comes from TCRdb applying MiXCR to the PCR reads. The sample includes about 15,000 distinct CDR3 sequences, 78% of them seen just once. The source of this sequence is a human donor who received a COVID-19 vaccine. This chain joins TRBV7-9 and TRBJ1-5; D is ambiguous. Here the sequenced sample was CD4+ T cells from blood, cultured in vitro, taken after SARS-CoV-2 vaccination. CDR3 sequence (DNA): TGTGCCAGCAGCTCAGATACGCGAGGCAATCAGCCCCAGCATTTT. As protein: CASSSDTRGNQPQHF. Together with reference TRBV7-9 and TRBJ1-5, the CDR3 gives the full variable domain: DTGVSQNPRHKITKRGQNVTFRCDPISEHNRLYWYRQTLGQGPEFLTYFQNEAQLEKSRLLSDRFSAERPKGSFSTLEIQRTEQGDSAMYLCASSSDTRGNQPQHFGDGTRLSIL.